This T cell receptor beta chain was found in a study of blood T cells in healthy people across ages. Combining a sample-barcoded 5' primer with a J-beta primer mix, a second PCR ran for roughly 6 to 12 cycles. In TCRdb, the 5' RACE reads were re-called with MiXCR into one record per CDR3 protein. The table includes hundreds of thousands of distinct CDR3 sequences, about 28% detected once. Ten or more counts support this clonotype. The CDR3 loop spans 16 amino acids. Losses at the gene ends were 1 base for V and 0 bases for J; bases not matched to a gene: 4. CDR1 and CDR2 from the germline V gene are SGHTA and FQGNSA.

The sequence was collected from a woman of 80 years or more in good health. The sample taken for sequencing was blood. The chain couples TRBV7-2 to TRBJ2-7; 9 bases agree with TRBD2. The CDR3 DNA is TGTGCCAGCAGCTTAGTAGGTAGCGGGGGCTCCTACGAGCAGTACTTC. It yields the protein CASSLVGSGGSYEQYF.